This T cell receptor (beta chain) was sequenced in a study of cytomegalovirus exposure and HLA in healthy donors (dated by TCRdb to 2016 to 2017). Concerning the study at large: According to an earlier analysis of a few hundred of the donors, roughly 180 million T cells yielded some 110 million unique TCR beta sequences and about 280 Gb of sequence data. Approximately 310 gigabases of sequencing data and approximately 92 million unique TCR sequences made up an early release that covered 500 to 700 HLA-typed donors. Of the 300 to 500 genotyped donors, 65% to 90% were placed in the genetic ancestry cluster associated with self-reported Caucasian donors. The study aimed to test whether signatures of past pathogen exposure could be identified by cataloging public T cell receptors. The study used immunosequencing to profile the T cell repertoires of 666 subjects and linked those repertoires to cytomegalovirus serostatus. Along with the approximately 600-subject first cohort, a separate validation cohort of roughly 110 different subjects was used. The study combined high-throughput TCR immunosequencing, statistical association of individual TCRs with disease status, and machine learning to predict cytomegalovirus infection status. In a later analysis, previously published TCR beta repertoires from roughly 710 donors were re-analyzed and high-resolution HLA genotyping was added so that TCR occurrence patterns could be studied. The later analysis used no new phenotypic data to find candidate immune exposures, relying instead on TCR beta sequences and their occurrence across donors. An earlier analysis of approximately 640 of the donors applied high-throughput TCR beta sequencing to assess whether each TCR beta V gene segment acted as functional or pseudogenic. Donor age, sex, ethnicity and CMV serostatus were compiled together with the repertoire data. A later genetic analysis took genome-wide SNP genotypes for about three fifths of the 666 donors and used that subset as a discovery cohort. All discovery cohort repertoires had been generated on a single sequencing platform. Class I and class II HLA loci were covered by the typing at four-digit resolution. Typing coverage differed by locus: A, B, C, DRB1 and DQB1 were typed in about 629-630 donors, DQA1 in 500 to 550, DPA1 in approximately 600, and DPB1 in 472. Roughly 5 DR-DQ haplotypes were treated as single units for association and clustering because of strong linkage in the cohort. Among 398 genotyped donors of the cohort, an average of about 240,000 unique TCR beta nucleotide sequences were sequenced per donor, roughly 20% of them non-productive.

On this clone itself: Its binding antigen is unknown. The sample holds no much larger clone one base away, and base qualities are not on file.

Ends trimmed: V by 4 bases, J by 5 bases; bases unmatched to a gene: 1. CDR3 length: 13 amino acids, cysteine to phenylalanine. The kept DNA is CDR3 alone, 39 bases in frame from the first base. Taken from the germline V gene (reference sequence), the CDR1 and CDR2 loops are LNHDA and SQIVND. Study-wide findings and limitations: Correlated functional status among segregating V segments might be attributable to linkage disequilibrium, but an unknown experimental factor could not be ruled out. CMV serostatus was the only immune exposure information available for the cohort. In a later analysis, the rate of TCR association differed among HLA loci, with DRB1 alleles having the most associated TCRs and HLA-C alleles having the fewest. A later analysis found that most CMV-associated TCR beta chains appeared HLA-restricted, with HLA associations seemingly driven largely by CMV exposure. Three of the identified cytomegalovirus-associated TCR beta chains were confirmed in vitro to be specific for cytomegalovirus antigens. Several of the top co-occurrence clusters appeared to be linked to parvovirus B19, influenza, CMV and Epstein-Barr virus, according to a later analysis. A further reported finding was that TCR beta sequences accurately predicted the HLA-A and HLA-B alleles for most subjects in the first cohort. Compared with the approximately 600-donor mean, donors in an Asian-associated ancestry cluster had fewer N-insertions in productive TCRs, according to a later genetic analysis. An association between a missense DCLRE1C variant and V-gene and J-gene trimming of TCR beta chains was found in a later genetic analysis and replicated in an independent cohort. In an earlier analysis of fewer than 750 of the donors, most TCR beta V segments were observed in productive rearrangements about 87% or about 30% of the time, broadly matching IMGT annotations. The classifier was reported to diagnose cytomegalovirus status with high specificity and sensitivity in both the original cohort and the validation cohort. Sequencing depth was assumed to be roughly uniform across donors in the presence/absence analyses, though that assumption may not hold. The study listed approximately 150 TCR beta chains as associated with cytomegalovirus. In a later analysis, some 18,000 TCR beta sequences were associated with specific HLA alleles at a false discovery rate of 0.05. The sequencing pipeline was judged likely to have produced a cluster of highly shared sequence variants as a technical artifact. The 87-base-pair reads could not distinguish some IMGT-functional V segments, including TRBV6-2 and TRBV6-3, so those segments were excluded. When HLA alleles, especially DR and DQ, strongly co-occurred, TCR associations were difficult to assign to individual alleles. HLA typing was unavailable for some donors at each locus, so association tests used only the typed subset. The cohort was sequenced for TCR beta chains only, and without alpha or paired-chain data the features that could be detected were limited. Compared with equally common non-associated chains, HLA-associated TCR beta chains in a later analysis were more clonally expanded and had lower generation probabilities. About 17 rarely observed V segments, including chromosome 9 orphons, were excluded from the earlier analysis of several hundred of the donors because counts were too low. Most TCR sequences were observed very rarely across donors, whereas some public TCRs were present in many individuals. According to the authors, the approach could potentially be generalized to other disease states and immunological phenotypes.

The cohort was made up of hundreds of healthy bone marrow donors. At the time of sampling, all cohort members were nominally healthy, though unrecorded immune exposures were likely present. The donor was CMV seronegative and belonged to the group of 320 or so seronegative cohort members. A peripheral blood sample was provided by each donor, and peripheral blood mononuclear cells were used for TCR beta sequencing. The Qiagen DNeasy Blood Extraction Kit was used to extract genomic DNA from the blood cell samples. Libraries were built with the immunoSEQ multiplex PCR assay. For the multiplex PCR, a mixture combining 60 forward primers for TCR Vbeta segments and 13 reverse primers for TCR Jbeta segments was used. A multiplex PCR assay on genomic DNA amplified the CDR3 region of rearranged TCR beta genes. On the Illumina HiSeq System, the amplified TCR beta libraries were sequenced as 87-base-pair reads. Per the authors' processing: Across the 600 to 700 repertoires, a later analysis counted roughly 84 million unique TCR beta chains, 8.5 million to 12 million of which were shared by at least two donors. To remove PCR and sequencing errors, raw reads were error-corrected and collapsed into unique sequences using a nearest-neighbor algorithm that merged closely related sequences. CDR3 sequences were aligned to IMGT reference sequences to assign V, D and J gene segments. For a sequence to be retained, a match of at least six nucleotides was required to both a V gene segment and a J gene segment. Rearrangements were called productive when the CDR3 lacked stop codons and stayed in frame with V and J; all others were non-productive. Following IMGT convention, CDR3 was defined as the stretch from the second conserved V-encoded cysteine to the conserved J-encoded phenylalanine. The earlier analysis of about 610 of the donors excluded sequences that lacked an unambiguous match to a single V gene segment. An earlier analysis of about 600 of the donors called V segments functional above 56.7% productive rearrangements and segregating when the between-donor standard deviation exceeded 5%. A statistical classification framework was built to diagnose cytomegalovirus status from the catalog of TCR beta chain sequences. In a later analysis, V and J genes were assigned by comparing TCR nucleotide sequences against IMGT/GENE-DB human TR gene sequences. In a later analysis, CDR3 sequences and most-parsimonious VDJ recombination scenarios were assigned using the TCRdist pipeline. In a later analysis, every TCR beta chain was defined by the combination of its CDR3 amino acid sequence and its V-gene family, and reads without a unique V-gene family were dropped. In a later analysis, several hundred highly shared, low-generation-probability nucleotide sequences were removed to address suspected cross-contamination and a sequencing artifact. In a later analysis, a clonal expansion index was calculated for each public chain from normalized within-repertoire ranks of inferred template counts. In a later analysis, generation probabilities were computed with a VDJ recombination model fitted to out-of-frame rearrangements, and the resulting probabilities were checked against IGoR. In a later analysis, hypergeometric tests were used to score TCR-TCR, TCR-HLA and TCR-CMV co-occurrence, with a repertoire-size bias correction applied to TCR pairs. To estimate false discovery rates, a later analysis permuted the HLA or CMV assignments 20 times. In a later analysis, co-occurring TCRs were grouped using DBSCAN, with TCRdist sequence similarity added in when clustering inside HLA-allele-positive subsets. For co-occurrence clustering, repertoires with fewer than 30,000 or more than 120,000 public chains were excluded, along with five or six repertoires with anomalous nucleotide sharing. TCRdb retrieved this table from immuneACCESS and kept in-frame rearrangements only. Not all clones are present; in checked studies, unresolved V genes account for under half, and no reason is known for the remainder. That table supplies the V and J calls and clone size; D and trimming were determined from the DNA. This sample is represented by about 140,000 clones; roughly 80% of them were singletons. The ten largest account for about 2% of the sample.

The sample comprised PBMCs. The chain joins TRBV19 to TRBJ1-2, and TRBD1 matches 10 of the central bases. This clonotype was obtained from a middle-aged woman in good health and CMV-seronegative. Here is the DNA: TGTGCCAGTAGTAGGGACAGGGGATATGGCTACACCTTC. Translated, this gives CASSRDRGYGYTF. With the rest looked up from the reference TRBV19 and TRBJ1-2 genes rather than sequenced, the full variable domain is DGGITQSPKYLFRKEGQNVTLSCEQNLNHDAMYWYRQDPGQGLRLIYYSQIVNDFQKGDIAEGYSVSREKKESFPLTVTSAQKNPTAFYLCASSRDRGYGYTFGSGTRLTVV.